What follows are 8 T cell receptor beta chains derived from one specimen sequenced in a study of shared clonotypes between healthy human individuals. Produced via immunoSEQ multiplex PCR; TCRdb's table is partial and in-frame only. In the table there are 2 million to 2.5 million clones, approximately 94% of which are singletons. Material for sequencing was naive CD4+ T cells sorted from blood. Subset given: CD45RA+ positively selected. Receptor source: a man aged 18 to 30 in good health.

This chain joins TRBV18 and TRBJ1-3, with D uncertain. The V end was cut by 0 bases, the J end by 0 bases, with 6 bases between. The CDR3 consists of 15 residues. The germline gives CDR1 KGHSH, CDR2 LQKENI. The DNA for the CDR3 is TGTGCCAGCTCACCACCGTCCATCTCTGGAAACACCATATATTTT. This codes for CASSPPSISGNTIYF.

This sequence joins TRBV5-6 and TRBJ2-7, with D tentatively TRBD1 or TRBD2 (7 bases each). The CDR3 extends over 16 amino acids. In germline, CDR1 is SGHDT, CDR2 YYEEEE. V was shortened by 4 bases and J by 6 bases, with 23 bases between the two germline ends. The CDR3 spells CASSPLAGAAGGEQYF. The CDR3 nucleotides are TGTGCCAGCAGCCCGCTCGCGGGGGCGGCAGGGGGCGAGCAGTACTTC.

The chain has TRBV30 and TRBJ1-1; D is uncertain. The germline gives CDR1 GTSNPN, CDR2 SVGIG (reference sequence). Trimming stripped 6 bases from V and 4 bases from J, with 12 bases between. This CDR3 is built from 12 residues. The DNA for the CDR3 is TGTGCCTGCGGGCGGGTTGGCACTGAAGCTTTCTTT. Translating it yields CACGRVGTEAFF.

V is TRBV25-1 and J is TRBJ1-2; D is unclear. Germline assignment: CDR1 MGHDK and CDR2 SYGVNS. The CDR3 loop spans 14 amino acids. V dropped 3 bases and J dropped 3 bases, with 11 bases sitting between them. CDR3 DNA sequence: TGTGCCAGCAGTGATCCCCAGAGTCACTATGGCTACACCTTC. This gives the protein CASSDPQSHYGYTF.

V gene TRBV6-1 combines with J gene TRBJ1-1; D may be TRBD1 (5 bases). Germline values: CDR1 MNHNS, CDR2 SASEGT. The germline V and J ends were trimmed by 4 bases and 4 bases, with 13 bases remaining between them. CDR3 length: 14 residues. As DNA, the CDR3 is TGTGCCAGCAGTGTGGAGGGGCGAGGCACTGAAGCTTTCTTT. It encodes CASSVEGRGTEAFF.

This clone has more than one count but fewer than ten. The V gene is TRBV30, the J gene TRBJ1-1; D uncertain. Germline CDR1 and CDR2: GTSNPN and SVGIG (reference sequence). The CDR3 covers 13 residues. The ends were cut back, 2 bases at V and 3 bases at J, with 10 bases in the middle. This chain's CDR3 is CAWSPRSDTEAFF. The DNA of the CDR3 is TGTGCCTGGAGTCCCAGGAGTGACACTGAAGCTTTCTTT. The variable domain in full, completed from reference TRBV30 and TRBJ1-1, reads SQTIHQWPATLVQPVGSPLSLECTVEGTSNPNLYWYRQAAGRGLQLLFYSVGIGQISSEVPQNLSASRPQDRQFILSSKKLLLSDSGFYLCAWSPRSDTEAFFGQGTRLTVV.

This chain links TRBV30 with TRBJ1-4; D is undetermined. The V and J ends lost 2 bases and 4 bases respectively, with 8 bases between them. The CDR3 is made up of 13 amino acids. Germline assignment: CDR1 GTSNPN and CDR2 SVGIG (reference sequence). The CDR3, as DNA: TGTGCCTGGAGTAGGCAGGATAATGAAAAACTGTTTTTT. It is translated as CAWSRQDNEKLFF.

The rearrangement uses TRBV7-8 and TRBJ2-7, with D perhaps TRBD1 (5 bases). Looked up from germline, CDR1 is SGHVS and CDR2 is FQNEAQ. The CDR3 has 14 residues. Trimming cost V 4 bases and J 6 bases, with 16 bases left between them. The CDR3 loop is CASSSSTSGFEQYF. CDR3 sequence (DNA): TGTGCCAGCAGCTCTTCGACCTCAGGGTTCGAGCAGTACTTC.